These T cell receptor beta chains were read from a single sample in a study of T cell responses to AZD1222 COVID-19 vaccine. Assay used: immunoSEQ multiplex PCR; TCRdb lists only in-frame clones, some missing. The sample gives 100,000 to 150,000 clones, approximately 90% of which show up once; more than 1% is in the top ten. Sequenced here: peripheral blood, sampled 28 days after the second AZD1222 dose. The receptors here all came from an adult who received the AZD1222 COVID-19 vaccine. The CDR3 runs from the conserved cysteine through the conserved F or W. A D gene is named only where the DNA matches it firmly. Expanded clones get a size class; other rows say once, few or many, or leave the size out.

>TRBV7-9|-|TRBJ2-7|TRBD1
TGTGCCAGCAGCTCACCGGGACAGCATTACGAGCAGTACTTC
CASSSPGQHYEQYF
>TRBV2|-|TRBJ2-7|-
TGTGCCAGCAGTGTAGGGCAGGCCTACGAGCAGTACTTC
CASSVGQAYEQYF
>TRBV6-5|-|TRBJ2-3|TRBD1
TGTGCCAGCAGCGACGGGACAGGGGCAGATACGCAGTATTTT
CASSDGTGADTQYF
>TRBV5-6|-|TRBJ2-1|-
TGTGCCAGCAGCAACTTACCCCGAGAGACATTTTCCTACAATGAGCAGTTCTTC
CASSNLPRETFSYNEQFF
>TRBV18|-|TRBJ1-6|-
TGTGCCAGCTCAGAGTCTTGGGGACCTGGGGATTCACCCCTCCACTTT
CASSESWGPGDSPLHF
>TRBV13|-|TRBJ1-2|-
TGTGCCAGCAGCTTACTCCCATCGACAGATGGCTACACCTTC
CASSLLPSTDGYTF
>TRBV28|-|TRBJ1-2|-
-
CASSLFGAGYTF
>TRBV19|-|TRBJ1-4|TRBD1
TGTGCCAGTAGTGGGACAGCCCGTTCTGAAAAACTGTTTTTT
CASSGTARSEKLFF
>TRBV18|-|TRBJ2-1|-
TGTGCCAGCGCCACTTCACCTATGTTGAGCTCCTACAATGAGCAGTTCTTC
CASATSPMLSSYNEQFF
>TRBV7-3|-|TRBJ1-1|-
TGTGCCAGCAGAGCAACGGCGAACACTGAAGCTTTCTTT
CASRATANTEAFF
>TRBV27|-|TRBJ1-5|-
TGTGCCAGCAGTTCCTCCGGACCAAATCAGCCCCAGCATTTT
CASSSSGPNQPQHF
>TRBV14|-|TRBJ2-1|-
TGTGCCAGCAGCCAAGCGGGAGCCTACAATGAGCAGTTCTTC
CASSQAGAYNEQFF
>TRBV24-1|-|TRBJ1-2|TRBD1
TGTGCCACCAGTGAAGACGGGACAGACTATGGCTACACCTTC
CATSEDGTDYGYTF
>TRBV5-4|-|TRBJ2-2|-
TGTGCCAGCAGCTTGGACCCGGGAGCGAACACCGGGGAGCTGTTTTTT
CASSLDPGANTGELFF
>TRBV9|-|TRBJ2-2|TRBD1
TGTGCCAGCAGCCCCGGGACAGGGAACACCGGGGAGCTGTTTTTT
CASSPGTGNTGELFF
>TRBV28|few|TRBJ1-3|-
TGTGCCAGCAGTTCCCTCGCCACCTCTGGAAACACCATATATTTT
CASSSLATSGNTIYF